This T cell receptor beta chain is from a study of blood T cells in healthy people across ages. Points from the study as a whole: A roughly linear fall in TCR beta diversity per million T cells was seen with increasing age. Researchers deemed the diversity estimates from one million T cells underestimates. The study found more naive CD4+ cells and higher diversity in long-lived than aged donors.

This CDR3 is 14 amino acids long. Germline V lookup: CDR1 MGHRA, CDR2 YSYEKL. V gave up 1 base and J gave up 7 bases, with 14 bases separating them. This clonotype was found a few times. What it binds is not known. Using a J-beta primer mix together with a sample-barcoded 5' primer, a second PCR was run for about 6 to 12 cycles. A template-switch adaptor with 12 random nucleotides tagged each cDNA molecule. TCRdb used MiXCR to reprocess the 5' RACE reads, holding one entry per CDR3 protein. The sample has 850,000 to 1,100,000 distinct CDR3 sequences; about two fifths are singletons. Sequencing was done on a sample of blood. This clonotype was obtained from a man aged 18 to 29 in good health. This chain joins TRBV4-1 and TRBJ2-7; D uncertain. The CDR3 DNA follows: TGCGCCAGCAGCCAAGTGGGTGCCTACAATGAGCAGTACTTC. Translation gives CASSQVGAYNEQYF.